A selection of T cell receptor beta chains follows, all from one sample in a study of blood T cell repertoires in COVID-19. Clones were sequenced by immunoSEQ multiplex PCR, and TCRdb holds only the in-frame ones, with some missing. Of 85,000 to 100,000 clones in the sample, roughly 76% are singletons; the top ten hold around 4.8%. The sequencing input was peripheral blood. These receptors originate from a man older than 75 with COVID-19, enrolled during active disease. The conserved cysteine and the conserved F or W are not part of the CDR3 here.

CDR3 protein: ASSLGGGGRAIYNEQF; CDR3 length: 16; V gene: TRBV5-4
CDR3 protein: ASSQESRLSGELF; CDR3 length: 13; V gene: TRBV4-1
CDR3 protein: ASSPRGNSYNEQF; CDR3 length: 13; V gene: TRBV7-9
CDR3 protein: ASSRQSGNTIY; CDR3 length: 11; V gene: TRBV28
CDR3 protein: ASSYRGWSGELF; CDR3 length: 12; V gene: TRBV6-5
CDR3 protein: ASSLAGGRNEQF; CDR3 length: 12; V gene: TRBV6-2/TRBV6-3
CDR3 protein: ASRGQGARTGELF; CDR3 length: 13; V gene: TRBV6-5
CDR3 protein: ASRQGANTGELF; CDR3 length: 12; V gene: TRBV6-4
CDR3 protein: ASRFNRENTGELF; CDR3 length: 13; V gene: TRBV11-1
CDR3 protein: ASSPAGSGERRTQY; CDR3 length: 14; V gene: TRBV4-3
CDR3 protein: ASSQLDGPNYGYT; CDR3 length: 13; V gene: TRBV4-2
CDR3 protein: ASSPAGTGNGYT; CDR3 length: 12; V gene: TRBV10-2
CDR3 protein: ASSIDRGQETQY; CDR3 length: 12; V gene: TRBV19
CDR3 protein: ASTSGQDNEKLF; CDR3 length: 12; V gene: TRBV19
CDR3 protein: ASSILRGLGTGELF; CDR3 length: 14; V gene: TRBV19
CDR3 protein: ASNHQGSMNIQY; CDR3 length: 12; V gene: TRBV6-5
CDR3 protein: ASSLNRAWGEAF; CDR3 length: 12; V gene: TRBV28
CDR3 protein: ASSPYVTSPPTQY; CDR3 length: 13; V gene: TRBV4-3
CDR3 protein: ASSLSGQGGSVSYNEQF; CDR3 length: 17; V gene: TRBV7-2
CDR3 protein: ASSPQGRGNGYT; CDR3 length: 12; V gene: TRBV28
CDR3 protein: ASSLDGGSTDTQY; CDR3 length: 13; V gene: TRBV5-1
CDR3 protein: ASSQVRLDTQETQY; CDR3 length: 14; V gene: TRBV4-1
CDR3 protein: ASTQDRDVGGYT; CDR3 length: 12; V gene: TRBV19
CDR3 protein: ASRAGGSHQPQH; CDR3 length: 12; V gene: TRBV2
CDR3 protein: ASSRGQDQPQH; CDR3 length: 11; V gene: TRBV3-1/TRBV3-2